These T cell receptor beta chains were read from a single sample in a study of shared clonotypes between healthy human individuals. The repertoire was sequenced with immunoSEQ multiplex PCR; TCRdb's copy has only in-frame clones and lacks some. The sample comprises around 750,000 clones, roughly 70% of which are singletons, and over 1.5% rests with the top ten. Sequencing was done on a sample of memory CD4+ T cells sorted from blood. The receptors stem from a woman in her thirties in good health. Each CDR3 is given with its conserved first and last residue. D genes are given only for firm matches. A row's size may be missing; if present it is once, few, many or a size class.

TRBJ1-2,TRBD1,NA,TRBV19,TGTGCCAGTAGTCCCGGGACAGGTAATAGGGATGGCTACACCTTC,CASSPGTGNRDGYTF
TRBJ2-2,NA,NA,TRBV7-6,TGTGCCAGCAGCTTAGTGAGGACCGGGGAGCTGTTTTTT,CASSLVRTGELFF
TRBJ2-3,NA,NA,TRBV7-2,TGTGCCAGCAGCTTAGGGACAGATACGCAGTATTTT,CASSLGTDTQYF
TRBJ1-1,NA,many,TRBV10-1,TGCGCCAGCAGTCAGGCCTATACGGGATCTGAAGCTTTCTTT,CASSQAYTGSEAFF
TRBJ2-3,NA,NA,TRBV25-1,TGTGCCAGCAGTGAATATAGACGCACAGATACGCAGTATTTT,CASSEYRRTDTQYF
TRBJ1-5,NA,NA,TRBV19,TGTGCCAGTATCCGGACTCATGGCGCTCTCGTTAGCAATCAGCCCCAGCATTTT,CASIRTHGALVSNQPQHF
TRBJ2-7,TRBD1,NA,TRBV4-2,TGTGCCAGCAGCTCGGGACAGGGATCCTACGAGCAGTACTTC,CASSSGQGSYEQYF
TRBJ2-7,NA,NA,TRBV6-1,TGTGCCAGCGAACAGGGACAACGGTACGAGCAGTACTTC,CASEQGQRYEQYF
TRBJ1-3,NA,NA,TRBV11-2,TGTGCCAGCAGCCCCTGGAGGGCTGATTCCGGAAACACCATATATTTT,CASSPWRADSGNTIYF
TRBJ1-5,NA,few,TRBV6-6,TGTGCCAGCAGTTACTCGAACAGGCATCAGCCCCAGCATTTT,CASSYSNRHQPQHF
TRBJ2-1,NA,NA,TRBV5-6,TGTGCCAGCAGTCCCTTCAGGGGCCCTTACTCCTACAATGAGCAGTTCTTC,CASSPFRGPYSYNEQFF
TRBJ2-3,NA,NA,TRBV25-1,TGTGCCAGCAGTGAATCGGCCCCAGGGACAGATACGCAGTATTTT,CASSESAPGTDTQYF
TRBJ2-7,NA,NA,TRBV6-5,TGTGCCAGCAGACGTACCGCGGGCGGTTCCTACGAGCAGTACTTC,CASRRTAGGSYEQYF
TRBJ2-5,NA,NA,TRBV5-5,TGTGCCAGCAGCTTAGTACAGGGCAAAGAGACCCAGTACTTC,CASSLVQGKETQYF
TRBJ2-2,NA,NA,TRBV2,TGTGCCAGCAGGGATGACACCGGGGAGCTGTTTTTT,CASRDDTGELFF
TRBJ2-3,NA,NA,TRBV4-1,TGCGCCAGCAGCCAAGTTTTGTCGGGGATTGGCACAGATACGCAGTATTTT,CASSQVLSGIGTDTQYF
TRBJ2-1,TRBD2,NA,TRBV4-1,TGCGCCAGCTCCCTCGCGGGAGTCACTGAGCAGTTCTTC,CASSLAGVTEQFF
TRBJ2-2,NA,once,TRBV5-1,TGCGCCAGCAGCCCATTGAGGATCGCAGGGCCCGGGGAGCTGTTTTTT,CASSPLRIAGPGELFF
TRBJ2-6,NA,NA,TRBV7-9,TGTGCCAGCAGCTTAGCGGGACATTACTCTGGGGCCAACGTCCTGACTTTC,CASSLAGHYSGANVLTF
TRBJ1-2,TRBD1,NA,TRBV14,TGTGCCAGCAGCCAAAACAGGGGTGGCTACACCTTC,CASSQNRGGYTF
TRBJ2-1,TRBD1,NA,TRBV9,TGTGCCAGCAGCCCTCAAGTTCAATGGGACAGATACAATGAGCAGTTCTTC,CASSPQVQWDRYNEQFF
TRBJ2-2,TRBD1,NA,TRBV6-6,TGTGCCATCACGGACAGGGAAAGCACCGGGGAGCTGTTTTTT,CAITDRESTGELFF
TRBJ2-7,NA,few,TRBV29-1,TGCAGCGTTGATGTCGGGATCCACGAGCAGTACTTC,CSVDVGIHEQYF
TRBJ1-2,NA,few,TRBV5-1,TGCGCCAGCCGATATTCAGATAATAGTGGCTACACCTTC,CASRYSDNSGYTF
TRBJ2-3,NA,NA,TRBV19,TGTGCCAGTAGTTCTGGGGACGCCACTAGCACAGATACGCAGTATTTT,CASSSGDATSTDTQYF
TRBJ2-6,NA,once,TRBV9,TGTGCCAGCAGCGTAGCTTCGGCCTCTGGGGCCAACGTCCTGACTTTC,CASSVASASGANVLTF
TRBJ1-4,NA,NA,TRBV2,TGTGCCAGCAGCCGCGGGAATCGGGCTAATGAAAAACTGTTTTTT,CASSRGNRANEKLFF
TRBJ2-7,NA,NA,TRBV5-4,TGTGCCAGCAGCTCCCCCGGGAGACGGTACGAGCAGTACTTC,CASSSPGRRYEQYF
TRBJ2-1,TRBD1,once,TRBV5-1,TGCGCCAGCAGCTTAGGCAGGGGGCGAGGTGATGAGCAGTTCTTC,CASSLGRGRGDEQFF
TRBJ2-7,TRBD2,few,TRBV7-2,TGTGCCAGCAGCTTAGCGCCTGTCGGGGCGGGAGTTGTGCGTGAGCAGTACTTC,CASSLAPVGAGVVREQYF